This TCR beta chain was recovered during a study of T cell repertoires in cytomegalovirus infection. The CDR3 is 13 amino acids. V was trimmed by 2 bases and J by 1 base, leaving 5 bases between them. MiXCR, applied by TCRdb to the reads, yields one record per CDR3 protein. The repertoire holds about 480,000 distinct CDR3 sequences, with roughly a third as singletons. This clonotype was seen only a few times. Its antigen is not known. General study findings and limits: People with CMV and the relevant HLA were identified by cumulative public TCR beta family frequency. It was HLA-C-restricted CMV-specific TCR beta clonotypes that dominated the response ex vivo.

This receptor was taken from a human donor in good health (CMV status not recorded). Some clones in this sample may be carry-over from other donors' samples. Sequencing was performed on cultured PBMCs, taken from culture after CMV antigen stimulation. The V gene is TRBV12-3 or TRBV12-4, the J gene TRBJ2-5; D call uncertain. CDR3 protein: CASSLRPQETQYF. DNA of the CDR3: TGTGCCAGCAGTTTACGACCCCAAGAGACCCAGTACTTC.